A selection of T cell receptor beta chains follows, all from one sample in a study of T-cell memory formation after mild COVID-19. TCRdb used MiXCR to reprocess the 5' RACE reads, holding one entry per CDR3 protein. Of about 430,000 distinct CDR3 sequences in the sample, roughly 18% were seen once. The sequencing sample was made of PBMCs or a T cell subset sorted from them (not recorded which). The source of these receptors is a man between 18 and 35 years old who had mild COVID-19 (a few samples of this study predate the infection). Cell type and time point are not known. The CDR3 runs from the conserved cysteine through the conserved F or W. The D gene is left open where the match is weak. Not all rows give a size; the values are once, few, many and, for expanded clones, a class.

j_call | d_call | cdr3_length | clone_size | v_call | cdr3_aa | cdr3_nt
TRBJ2-1 | TRBD1 | 18 | few | TRBV7-6 | CASSAAPFTGGSYNEQFF | TGTGCCAGCAGCGCCGCACCGTTCACAGGGGGCTCCTACAATGAGCAGTTCTTC
TRBJ1-2 | NA | 12 | NA | TRBV20-1 | CSASVRSGGYTF | TGCAGTGCTAGCGTCAGGTCGGGTGGCTACACCTTC
TRBJ2-3 | TRBD2 | 16 | few | TRBV7-2 | CASSRQTSGGADTQYF | TGTGCCAGCAGCCGACAAACTAGCGGGGGCGCAGATACGCAGTATTTT
TRBJ1-1 | NA | 10 | few | TRBV29-1 | CSAGTREAFF | TGCAGCGCCGGGACGCGGGAGGCTTTCTTT
TRBJ2-3 | TRBD1 | 17 | NA | TRBV5-1 | CASSRGQGAFVGDTQYF | TGCGCCAGCAGCCGCGGACAGGGGGCATTTGTTGGGGATACGCAGTATTTT
TRBJ2-5 | TRBD1 | 15 | many | TRBV7-2 | CASSLPGQGYETQYF | TGTGCCAGCAGCTTACCGGGACAGGGATATGAGACCCAGTACTTC
TRBJ2-7 | NA | 13 | few | TRBV5-4 | CASSTLTDYEQYF | TGTGCCAGCAGCACCCTGACAGACTACGAGCAGTACTTC
TRBJ1-1 | NA | 12 | NA | TRBV9 | CASSGDGTEAFF | TGTGCCAGCAGCGGCGATGGGACTGAAGCTTTCTTT
TRBJ2-1 | NA | 11 | NA | TRBV6-2/TRBV6-3 | CASSYMGSEFF | TGTGCCAGCAGTTACATGGGTTCAGAGTTCTTC
TRBJ2-3 | NA | 14 | NA | TRBV20-1 | CSARDPSITDTQYF | TGCAGTGCTAGAGATCCGTCCATCACAGATACGCAGTATTTT
TRBJ1-3 | NA | 17 | few | TRBV5-1 | CASSLGFRTDLGNTIYF | TGCGCCAGCAGCTTGGGGTTCAGGACAGACCTTGGAAACACCATATATTTT
TRBJ2-3 | TRBD2 | 15 | NA | TRBV5-1 | CASSRLAASTDTQYF | TGCGCCAGCAGCCGACTAGCGGCCAGCACAGATACGCAGTATTTT
TRBJ1-4 | NA | 11 | many | TRBV12-3/TRBV12-4 | CATGRDEKLFF | TGTGCCACCGGGCGGGATGAAAAACTGTTTTTT
TRBJ1-1 | NA | 15 | few | TRBV4-1 | CASSPTADLAPEAFF | TGCGCCAGCAGCCCTACAGCTGACTTGGCTCCTGAAGCTTTCTTT
TRBJ2-1 | TRBD2 | 16 | NA | TRBV6-5 | CASRPGGAASYNEQFF | TGTGCCAGCAGACCCGGGGGGGCCGCCTCCTACAATGAGCAGTTCTTC
TRBJ2-3 | TRBD2 | 19 | NA | TRBV6-6 | CASSYLTSGGPTSTDTQYF | TGTGCCAGCAGTTACCTAACTAGCGGGGGGCCCACAAGCACAGATACGCAGTATTTT
TRBJ1-6 | TRBD1 | 17 | few | TRBV25-1 | CASSQTGTGTHNSPLHF | TGTGCCAGCAGTCAGACCGGGACAGGGACCCATAATTCACCCCTCCACTTT
TRBJ1-1 | NA | 16 | NA | TRBV6-2/TRBV6-3 | CASSLDVGIVNTEAFF | TGTGCCAGCAGCCTGGATGTGGGCATTGTGAACACTGAAGCTTTCTTT
TRBJ2-7 | TRBD2 | 16 | few | TRBV6-5 | CASSYSGGWGSDEQYF | TGTGCCAGCAGTTACAGCGGGGGCTGGGGATCCGACGAGCAGTACTTC
TRBJ2-1 | NA | 15 | few | TRBV29-1 | CSVEDSGHILQGQFF | TGCAGCGTTGAAGATTCGGGACACATACTACAGGGGCAGTTCTTC
TRBJ1-4 | NA | 14 | few | TRBV4-3 | CASSHPVEGEKLFF | TGCGCCAGCAGCCATCCGGTAGAGGGGGAAAAACTGTTTTTT
TRBJ1-5 | NA | 15 | few | TRBV12-3/TRBV12-4 | CASSSSYGASQPQHF | TGTGCCAGCAGCTCATCCTACGGGGCATCTCAGCCCCAGCATTTT
TRBJ2-2 | NA | 17 | few | TRBV5-6 | CASSFPPGPANTGELFF | TGTGCCAGCAGCTTCCCCCCGGGGCCCGCGAACACCGGGGAGCTGTTTTTT
TRBJ1-1 | NA | 14 | NA | TRBV6-9 | CANLTGGGATEAFF | TGTGCCAACCTGACAGGCGGAGGGGCTACTGAAGCTTTCTTT
TRBJ2-3 | TRBD2 | 15 | few | TRBV6-2/TRBV6-3 | CASSYGASGSDTQYF | TGTGCCAGCAGTTACGGGGCTAGCGGGTCAGATACGCAGTATTTT
TRBJ1-5 | TRBD1 | 16 | NA | TRBV19 | CASGGQGSYSNQPQHF | TGTGCCAGTGGTGGACAGGGGAGTTATAGCAATCAGCCCCAGCATTTT
TRBJ1-6 | NA | 14 | few | TRBV5-1 | CASSTGTRAQPLHF | TGCGCCAGCAGCACAGGGACACGCGCACAACCCCTCCACTTT
TRBJ2-1 | NA | 15 | NA | TRBV6-5 | CASSRAVSSYNEQFF | TGTGCCAGCAGTCGCGCAGTGAGCTCCTACAATGAGCAGTTCTTC
TRBJ2-3 | NA | 12 | NA | TRBV20-1 | CSAGLSPDTQYF | TGCAGTGCTGGATTGAGCCCAGATACGCAGTATTTT
TRBJ1-2 | NA | 14 | few | TRBV20-1 | CSARERGSLYGYTF | TGCAGTGCTAGAGAGAGGGGCAGCCTCTATGGCTACACCTTC
TRBJ2-1 | NA | 12 | NA | TRBV20-1 | CSASRPTNEQFF | TGCAGTGCTAGTCGCCCCACGAATGAGCAGTTCTTC
TRBJ2-4 | NA | 14 | many | TRBV7-2 | CASRPQGAKNIQYF | TGTGCCAGCAGACCTCAGGGCGCCAAAAACATTCAGTACTTC
TRBJ2-5 | NA | 16 | NA | TRBV11-2 | CASSRVMQGFGETQYF | TGTGCCAGCAGCCGAGTGATGCAGGGTTTTGGGGAGACCCAGTACTTC